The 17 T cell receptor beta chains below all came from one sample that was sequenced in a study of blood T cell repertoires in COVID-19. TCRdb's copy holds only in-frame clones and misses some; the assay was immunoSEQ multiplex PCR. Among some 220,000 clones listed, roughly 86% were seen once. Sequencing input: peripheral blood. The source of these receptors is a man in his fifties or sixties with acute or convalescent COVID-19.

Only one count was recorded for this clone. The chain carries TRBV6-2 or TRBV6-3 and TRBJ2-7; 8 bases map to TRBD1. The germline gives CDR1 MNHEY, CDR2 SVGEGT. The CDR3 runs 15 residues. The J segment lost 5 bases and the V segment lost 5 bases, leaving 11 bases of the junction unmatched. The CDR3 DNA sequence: TGTGCCAGCAGTACACCCCGGACAGGGTTCGACGAGCAGTACTTC. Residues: CASSTPRTGFDEQYF.

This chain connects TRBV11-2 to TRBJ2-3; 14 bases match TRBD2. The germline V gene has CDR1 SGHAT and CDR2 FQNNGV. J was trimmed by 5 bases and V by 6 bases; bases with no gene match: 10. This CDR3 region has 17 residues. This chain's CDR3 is CASRKRGLAGVLDTQYF. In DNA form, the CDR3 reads TGTGCCAGCAGAAAGAGGGGACTAGCGGGAGTTTTAGATACGCAGTATTTT.

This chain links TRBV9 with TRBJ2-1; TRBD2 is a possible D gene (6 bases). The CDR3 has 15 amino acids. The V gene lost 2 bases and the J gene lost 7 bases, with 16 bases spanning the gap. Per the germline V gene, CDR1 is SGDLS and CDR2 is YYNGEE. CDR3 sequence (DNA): TGTGCCAGCAGCGTCGGAGGGGTAGTGGGGAATGAGCAGTTCTTC. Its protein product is CASSVGGVVGNEQFF.

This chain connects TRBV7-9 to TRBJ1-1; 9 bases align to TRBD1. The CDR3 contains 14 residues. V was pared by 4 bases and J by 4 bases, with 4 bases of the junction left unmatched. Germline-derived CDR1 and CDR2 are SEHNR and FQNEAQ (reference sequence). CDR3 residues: CASSSGQGSTEAFF. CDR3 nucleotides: TGTGCCAGCAGCTCCGGACAGGGGAGCACTGAAGCTTTCTTT.

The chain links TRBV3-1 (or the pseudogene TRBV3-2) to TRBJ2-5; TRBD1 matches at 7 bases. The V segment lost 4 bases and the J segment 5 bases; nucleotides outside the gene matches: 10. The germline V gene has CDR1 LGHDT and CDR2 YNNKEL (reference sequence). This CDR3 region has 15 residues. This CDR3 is CASSPGDRTGETQYF. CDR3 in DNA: TGTGCCAGCAGCCCCGGGGACAGAACAGGGGAGACCCAGTACTTC.

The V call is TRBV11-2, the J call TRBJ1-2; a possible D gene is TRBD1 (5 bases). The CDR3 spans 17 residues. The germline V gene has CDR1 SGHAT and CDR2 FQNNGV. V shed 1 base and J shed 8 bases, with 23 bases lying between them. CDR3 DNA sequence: TGTGCCAGCAGCTTAGCTTCCGGGGGAGTTTTCTTCGGGGGCTACACCTTC. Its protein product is CASSLASGGVFFGGYTF. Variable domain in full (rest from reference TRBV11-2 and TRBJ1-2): EAGVAQSPRYKIIEKRQSVAFWCNPISGHATLYWYQQILGQGPKLLIQFQNNGVVDDSQLPKDRFSAERLKGVDSTLKIQPAKLEDSAVYLCASSLASGGVFFGGYTFGSGTRLTVV.

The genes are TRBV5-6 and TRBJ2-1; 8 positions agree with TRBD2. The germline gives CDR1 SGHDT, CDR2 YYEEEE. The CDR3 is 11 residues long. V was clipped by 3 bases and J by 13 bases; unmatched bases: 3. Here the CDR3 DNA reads TGTGCCAGCAGCTGGAGCGGGGGACAGTTCTTC. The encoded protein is CASSWSGGQFF.

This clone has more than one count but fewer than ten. The CDR3 loop is CASTQAPTGSEGYTF. DNA of the CDR3: TGTGCCAGCACCCAAGCTCCTACAGGGTCTGAAGGCTACACCTTC. The rearrangement links TRBV9 to TRBJ1-2, with D possibly TRBD1 on 6 matching bases. This CDR3 has 15 residues. Trimming stripped 6 bases from V and 8 bases from J, with 23 bases between. Germline CDR1 is SGDLS and CDR2 is YYNGEE.

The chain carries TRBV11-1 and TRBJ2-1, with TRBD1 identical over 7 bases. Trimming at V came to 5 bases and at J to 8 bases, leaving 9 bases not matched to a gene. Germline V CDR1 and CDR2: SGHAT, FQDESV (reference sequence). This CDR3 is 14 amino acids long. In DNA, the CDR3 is TGTGCCAGCAGCCAAGGACAGGCCTTCCATGAGCAGTTCTTC. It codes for CASSQGQAFHEQFF.

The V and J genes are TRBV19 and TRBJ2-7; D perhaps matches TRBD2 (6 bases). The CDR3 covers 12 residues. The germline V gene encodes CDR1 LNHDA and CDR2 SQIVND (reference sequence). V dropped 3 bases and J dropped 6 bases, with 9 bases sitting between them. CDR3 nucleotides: TGTGCCAGTAGTATGGGGGGATCCGAGCAGTACTTC. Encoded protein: CASSMGGSEQYF.

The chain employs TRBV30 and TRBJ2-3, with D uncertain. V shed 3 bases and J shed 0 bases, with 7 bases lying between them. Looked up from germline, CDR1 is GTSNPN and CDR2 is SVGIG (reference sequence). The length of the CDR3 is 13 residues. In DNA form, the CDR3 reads TGTGCCTGGAGGGGCAGAAGCACAGATACGCAGTATTTT. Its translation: CAWRGRSTDTQYF.

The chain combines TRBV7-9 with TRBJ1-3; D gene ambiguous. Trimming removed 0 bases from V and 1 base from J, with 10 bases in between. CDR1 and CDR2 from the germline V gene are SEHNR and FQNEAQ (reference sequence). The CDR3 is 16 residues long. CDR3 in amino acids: CASSLALGVSGNTIYF. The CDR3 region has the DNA TGTGCCAGCAGCTTAGCCCTCGGGGTTTCTGGAAACACCATATATTTT.

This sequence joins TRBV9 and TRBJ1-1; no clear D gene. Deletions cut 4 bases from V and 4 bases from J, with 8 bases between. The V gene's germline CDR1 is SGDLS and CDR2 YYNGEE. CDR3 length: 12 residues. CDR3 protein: CASSNGVTEAFF. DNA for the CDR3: TGTGCCAGCAGCAATGGAGTCACTGAAGCTTTCTTT.

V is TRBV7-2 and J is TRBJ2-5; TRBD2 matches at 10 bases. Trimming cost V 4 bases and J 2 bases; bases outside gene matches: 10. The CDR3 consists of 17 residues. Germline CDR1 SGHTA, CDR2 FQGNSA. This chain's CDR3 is CASSSWQLAGGQETQYF. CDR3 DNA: TGTGCCAGCAGCTCCTGGCAATTAGCGGGAGGACAAGAGACCCAGTACTTC.

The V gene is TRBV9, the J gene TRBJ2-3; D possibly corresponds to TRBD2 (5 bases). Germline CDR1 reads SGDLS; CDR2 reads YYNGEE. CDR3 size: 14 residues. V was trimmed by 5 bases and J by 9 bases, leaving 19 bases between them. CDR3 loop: CASSSRSYGETQYF. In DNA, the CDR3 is TGTGCCAGCAGTTCTCGGTCCTATGGGGAGACGCAGTATTTT.

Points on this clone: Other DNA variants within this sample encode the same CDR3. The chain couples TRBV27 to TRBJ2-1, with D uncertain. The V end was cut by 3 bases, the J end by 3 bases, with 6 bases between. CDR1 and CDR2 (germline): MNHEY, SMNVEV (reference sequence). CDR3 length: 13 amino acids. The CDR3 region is CASSLGRYNEQFF. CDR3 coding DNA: TGTGCCAGCAGTTTGGGCCGCTACAATGAGCAGTTCTTC.

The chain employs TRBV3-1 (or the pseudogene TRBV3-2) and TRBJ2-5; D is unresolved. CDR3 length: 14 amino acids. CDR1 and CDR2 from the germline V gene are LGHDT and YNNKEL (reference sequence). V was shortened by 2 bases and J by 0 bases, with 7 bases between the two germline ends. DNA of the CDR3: TGTGCCAGCAGCCAATGGTCTAACCAAGAGACCCAGTACTTC. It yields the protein CASSQWSNQETQYF.